These 18 T cell receptor beta chains came from one sample sequenced in a study of T cell repertoires in cytomegalovirus infection (dated by TCRdb to the late 2010s). This specimen's treatment or condition label, per the study, means: in vitro stimulation with specific CMV peptide epitopes to enrich CMV-specific T cells. Reads for this sample came from an Illumina HiSeq 1500. TCRdb took the public reads, trimmed them with fastp at Q25, ran MiXCR for clone calling and kept in-frame beta chains. Here each entry gathers all rows of one CDR3 protein and keeps the most common genes and DNA. The sample table records about 920,000 distinct CDR3 sequences; 30% to 40% of these occur just once. Around 15% of the sample lies in the top ten. The antigens these receptors bind are not known. Material: cultured CD8+ T cells from PBMCs, obtained from culture after CMV antigen stimulation. The receptors were gathered from a human donor in good health (CMV status not recorded). Some clones in this sample may be carry-over from other donors' samples.

This clonotype came up a few times. The V gene is TRBV20-1, the J gene TRBJ1-3; D may be TRBD1 (6 bases). Deletions cut 3 bases from V and 4 bases from J, with 10 bases between. CDR1 and CDR2 (germline): DFQATT, SNEGSKA (reference sequence). This CDR3 has 13 residues. The CDR3 is CSARARGGNTIYF. The CDR3 DNA is TGCAGTGCTAGGGCCAGGGGCGGAAACACCATATATTTT.

The chain has TRBV4-1 and TRBJ2-3; D call uncertain. The J call could be wrong; TRBJ1-5 is a better fit for the DNA end. This CDR3 is 14 amino acids long. Per the germline V gene, CDR1 is MGHRA and CDR2 is YSYEKL. The CDR3: CASSVAGLTDTQHF. CDR3 sequence (DNA): TGCGCCAGCAGCGTCGCGGGTCTCACAGATACGCAGCATTTT.

The chain combines TRBV11-1 with TRBJ1-1; possible D gene TRBD1, 5 bases. In germline, CDR1 is SGHAT, CDR2 FQDESV (reference sequence). Trimming took off 0 bases at V and 3 bases at J, with 11 bases between the two ends. CDR3 length: 15 residues. The CDR3 bases are TGTGCCAGCAGCTTAGCGCCTGGGGGAGACACTGAAGCTTTCTTT. It is translated as CASSLAPGGDTEAFF.

This clonotype showed up just once. The V and J genes are TRBV27 and TRBJ2-7, with D possibly TRBD1 on 6 matching bases. In germline, CDR1 is MNHEY, CDR2 SMNVEV (reference sequence). Trimming took 10 bases from V and 3 from J, leaving 19 bases between them. This CDR3 spans 14 amino acids. CDR3 sequence (DNA): TGTGCCACCTTCAGAGGGCAGGGGAACTACGAGCAGTACTTC. It codes for CATFRGQGNYEQYF.

The rearrangement links TRBV12-5 to TRBJ2-6; no firm D call. The germline V gene has CDR1 LGHNT and CDR2 FRNRAP. This CDR3 contains 17 residues. V was pared by 4 bases and J by 0 bases, with 13 bases between. Written as DNA, the CDR3 is TGTGCTAGTGGTTCGCCGGAAACCTCCTCTGGGGCCAACGTCCTGACTTTC. Translated, it gives CASGSPETSSGANVLTF.

This clonotype showed up just a few times. The genes are TRBV10-3 and TRBJ1-2; 10 nucleotides line up with TRBD1. CDR1 and CDR2 (germline): ENHRY, SYGVKD. The CDR3 covers 15 residues. After removal of 3 bases from V and 8 bases from J, the junction contained 9 bases not matched to a gene. The CDR3 DNA follows: TGTGCCATCAGTGACCCCGGGACAGGGGAAAGGGGCTACACCTTC. Amino acid sequence: CAISDPGTGERGYTF.

A few counts support this clonotype. This chain joins TRBV7-9 and TRBJ2-1; D may be TRBD1 (6 bases). The germline CDR1 and CDR2 sequences are SEHNR and FQNEAQ (reference sequence). Trimming took off 1 base at V and 5 bases at J, with 18 bases between the two ends. This CDR3 is built from 17 residues. The CDR3 sequence: CASSLVYSRGFDNEQFF. In nucleotides, the CDR3 is TGTGCCAGCAGCTTAGTTTATTCCAGGGGTTTTGACAATGAGCAGTTCTTC.

The CDR3 DNA reads TGTGCCAGCACCACCACCTACAATGAGCAGTTCTTC. Its protein is CASTTTYNEQFF. The J gene is TRBJ2-1, the V gene TRBV6-2 or TRBV6-3; D is unresolved. The germline V gene encodes CDR1 MNHEY and CDR2 SVGEGT. This CDR3 is built from 12 residues. Trimming removed 7 bases at V and 2 bases at J, with 6 bases between.

The rearrangement joins TRBV29-1 to TRBJ2-1; perhaps TRBD1 as D (5 bases). This CDR3 is 15 amino acids long. Germline assignment: CDR1 SQVTM and CDR2 ANQGSEA. V shed 5 bases and J shed 2 bases, with 16 bases lying between them. CDR3 DNA sequence: TGCAGCGTTAAAACCCAGGGAACCACCTACAATGAGCAGTTCTTC. The encoded protein is CSVKTQGTTYNEQFF.

This clonotype was observed a few times. The V and J genes are TRBV11-1 and TRBJ1-1, with TRBD1 matching 7 bases. CDR1 and CDR2 from the germline V gene are SGHAT and FQDESV (reference sequence). This CDR3 contains 13 residues. J gave up 7 bases and V 5 bases, and 7 bases lay outside the gene matches. The CDR3 spells CASSPNRGGEAFF. In nucleotides, the CDR3 is TGTGCCAGCAGCCCAAACAGGGGTGGTGAAGCTTTCTTT.

The V gene is TRBV2, the J gene TRBJ1-6; 8 nucleotides agree with TRBD1. The CDR3 runs 15 residues. Germline V gives CDR1 SNHLY, CDR2 FYNNEI. V lost 7 bases and J lost 9; bases outside the gene matches: 11. DNA of the CDR3: TGTGCCAGCAATCCGGACAGGGCCGGGCCTTCACCCCTCCACTTT. Translation gives CASNPDRAGPSPLHF. The full variable domain, its missing parts supplied by reference TRBV2 and TRBJ1-6, is EPEVTQTPSHQVTQMGQEVILRCVPISNHLYFYWYRQILGQKVEFLVSFYNNEISEKSEIFDDQFSVERPDGSNFTLKIRSTKLEDSAMYFCASNPDRAGPSPLHFGNGTRLTVT.

The chain recombines TRBV5-4 with TRBJ2-3; 14 bases are a match to TRBD2. J was trimmed by 4 bases and V by 2 bases; bases with no gene match: 6. This CDR3 is built from 17 residues. The germline V gene has CDR1 SGHNT and CDR2 YYREEE (reference sequence). For the CDR3, the DNA is TGTGCCAGCAGCTTTATCCCGACTAGCGGGGGGGCAGATACGCAGTATTTT. This gives the protein CASSFIPTSGGADTQYF.

The chain's CDR3 is CASSLGGGFGGELFF. CDR3 nucleotide sequence: TGTGCCAGCAGCTTAGGAGGCGGGTTCGGCGGGGAGCTGTTTTTT. The chain is built from TRBV7-6 and TRBJ2-2, with D perhaps TRBD2 (5 bases). This CDR3 is built from 15 residues. The V end was cut by 1 base, the J end by 7 bases, with 13 bases between. CDR1 is SGHVS, CDR2 FNYEAQ, per germline.

The chain joins TRBV7-3 to TRBJ2-1; TRBD2 matches 8 bases. Trimming took 4 bases from V and 0 from J; bases not matched to a gene: 2. The germline CDR1 and CDR2 sequences are SGHTA and FQGTGA. The CDR3 has 15 residues. CDR3 sequence (DNA): TGTGCCAGCAGCTACGGGGGGGCCTCCTACAATGAGCAGTTCTTC. Protein product: CASSYGGASYNEQFF. The variable domain in full, with the rest retrieved from reference TRBV7-3 and TRBJ2-1, is GAGVSQTPSNKVTEKGKYVELRCDPISGHTALYWYRQSLGQGPEFLIYFQGTGAADDSGLPNDRFFAVRPEGSVSTLKIQRTERGDSAVYLCASSYGGASYNEQFFGPGTRLTVL.

This chain connects TRBV20-1 to TRBJ1-2; D is ambiguous. Germline CDR1 is DFQATT and CDR2 is SNEGSKA (reference sequence). The V and J ends lost 8 bases and 7 bases respectively, with 17 bases between them. This CDR3 is built from 12 residues. CDR3 in DNA: TGCAGTTCCTCTAGTCCAGTCTCTGGCTACACCTTC. Residues: CSSSSPVSGYTF.

The gene calls are TRBV7-8 and TRBJ2-1, with D hard to call. Per the germline V gene, CDR1 is SGHVS and CDR2 is FQNEAQ. This CDR3 has 12 residues. Trimming removed 5 bases at V and 9 bases at J, with 11 bases between. The CDR3 loop is CASSPQAAEQFF. In DNA form, the CDR3 reads TGTGCCAGCAGCCCCCAGGCGGCTGAGCAGTTCTTC.

The rearrangement links TRBV19 to TRBJ1-2, with TRBD1 matching over 10 bases. V dropped 10 bases and J dropped 4; count of bases not matched to a gene: 3. CDR3 length equals 12 residues. Germline-derived CDR1 and CDR2 are LNHDA and SQIVND (reference sequence). Written as DNA, the CDR3 is TGTGCCACCTGGGACAGGGGCTATGGCTACACCTTC. This sequence encodes CATWDRGYGYTF.

This clonotype showed up just a few times. The rearrangement uses TRBV5-5 and TRBJ2-2; weak D call: TRBD2 (7 bases). The CDR3 has 15 amino acids. Germline V gene data show CDR1 as SGHKS and CDR2 as YYEKEE (reference sequence). Trimming took off 4 bases at V and 4 bases at J, with 14 bases between the two ends. CDR3 coding DNA: TGTGCCAGCAGCCCCGAGGGGGGGGCCACCGGGGAGCTGTTTTTT. Translating gives CASSPEGGATGELFF.